This T cell receptor beta chain emerged from a study of OX40 agonist ivuxolimab in advanced cancers. Across the study: The dose-escalation cohort had hepatocellular carcinoma, melanoma, renal cell or head and neck cancer. A mean age of around 60 years, range roughly 23 to 85, was recorded, and 70% to 85% were male.

CDR3 length equals 16 residues. The germline V gene encodes CDR1 SGHRS and CDR2 YFSETQ. V lost 5 bases to trimming and J lost 0 bases, with 12 bases between them. Sequencing was performed with immunoSEQ multiplex PCR; in TCRdb, only in-frame clones are kept and a portion is missing. The top ten hold 4% to 6% of the sample, which has 55,000 to 70,000 clones, around 84% seen once. Study-wide points: Some of the nonresponding patients also showed low levels of normalized T-cell clonal expansion.

A remark on this clone: Antigen unknown.

The chain has TRBV5-1 and TRBJ2-6; no definite D call. The sample consisted of CD4+ or CD8+ T cells sorted from blood, taken in a trial of the OX40 agonist ivuxolimab. This TCR was recovered from an adult with an advanced solid tumor such as melanoma, head and neck, liver or kidney cancer. For the CDR3, the DNA is TGCGCCAGCAGTCTAGACTTAAACTCTGGGGCCAACGTCCTGACTTTC. As protein: CASSLDLNSGANVLTF.